This T cell receptor beta chain stems from a study of PD-1 blockade in mismatch repair-deficient tumors. CDR3 size: 16 residues. Germline CDR1 LGHNA, CDR2 YNFKEQ. Trimming took 3 bases from V and 4 from J; bases not matched to a gene: 8. Data came from immunoSEQ multiplex PCR; TCRdb stores just in-frame clones and leaves some out. The sample consists of about 79,000 clones, roughly 80% of them appearing once. The sample here was peripheral blood, taken 44 weeks after starting pembrolizumab. This TCR came from an adult with mismatch repair-deficient cancer. The J gene is TRBJ2-1, the V gene TRBV4-2; 8 nucleotides agree with TRBD1. The CDR3 DNA is TGTGCCAGCAGCCAGGAAGGACAGGGAAATTACAATGAGCAGTTCTTC. Translation gives CASSQEGQGNYNEQFF.